This T cell receptor (beta chain) was sequenced during a study of blood T cell repertoires in COVID-19. Study information: Whether acute or convalescent, the COVID-19 samples came from the United States, Italy and Spain. Nucleic acid was either cDNA or gDNA, and it came from T cells, B-cell-depleted T cells, or PBMCs.

Trimming took 6 bases from V and 3 from J, leaving 14 bases between them. This CDR3 is 14 amino acids long. Looked up from germline, CDR1 is LNHDA and CDR2 is SQIVND (reference sequence). As originally analysed: Amplified reference gene primers provided the basis for estimating nucleated cell counts. The method was immunoSEQ multiplex PCR; TCRdb's version includes in-frame clones alone and lacks a portion of them. The D gene and trimming were derived from the DNA, and the V and J assignments and clone size from that table. The sample shows roughly 91,000 clones, about 83% of them seen only once. The V and J genes are TRBV19 and TRBJ1-1; the D gene is possibly TRBD1 (5 bases). Sequenced sample: peripheral blood. The sequence was obtained from a man between 65 and 85 years old with active or convalescent COVID-19. The CDR3 region has the DNA TGTGCCAGTAGGATGACAGATACATACACTGAAGCTTTCTTT. Its protein is CASRMTDTYTEAFF. Filled out from reference TRBV19 and TRBJ1-1, the complete variable domain reads DGGITQSPKYLFRKEGQNVTLSCEQNLNHDAMYWYRQDPGQGLRLIYYSQIVNDFQKGDIAEGYSVSREKKESFPLTVTSAQKNPTAFYLCASRMTDTYTEAFFGQGTRLTVV.